Listed here are 10 T cell receptor beta chains from one sample, sequenced in a study of T cells in localized non-small cell lung cancer. The data were produced by immunoSEQ multiplex PCR, yet TCRdb's version contains in-frame clones alone and is incomplete. The data contain roughly 40,000 clones, roughly 86% of them singletons. The starting material was peripheral blood, obtained before any cancer treatment. All receptors derive from a man aged 18 to 49 with stage I lung adenocarcinoma.

This rearrangement joins TRBV7-9 to TRBJ2-2, with 10 positions matching TRBD1. Germline values: CDR1 SEHNR, CDR2 FQNEAQ (reference sequence). After removal of 5 bases from V and 4 bases from J, the junction contained 7 bases not matched to a gene. The CDR3 covers 16 residues. The CDR3 nucleotides are TGTGCCAGCAGCGCCCGGACAGGGGGTGGCACCGGGGAGCTGTTTTTT. Translating it yields CASSARTGGGTGELFF.

This clone has just a few counts. CDR3 residues: CASSQDRSRQGATGYTF. Written as DNA, the CDR3 is TGTGCCAGCAGCCAAGACCGATCCCGACAGGGGGCCACGGGCTACACCTTC. The gene calls are TRBV4-2 and TRBJ1-2; the match to TRBD1 covers 10 bases. The CDR3 spans 17 residues. The V gene's germline CDR1 is LGHNA and CDR2 YNFKEQ. J lost 8 bases, V lost 0 bases, and 12 bases had no gene match.

This clone was detected a few times. The CDR3 sequence: CASSSHRDINTEAFF. CDR3 DNA sequence: TGTGCCAGCAGTTCCCACCGGGACATCAACACTGAAGCTTTCTTT. V is TRBV28 and J is TRBJ1-1, with D perhaps matching TRBD1 (6 bases). The CDR3 is made up of 15 amino acids. The V gene's germline CDR1 is MDHEN and CDR2 SYDVKM. V lost 4 bases and J 2 bases, leaving 14 bases between the germline ends.

The rearrangement uses TRBV14 and TRBJ2-6; the match to TRBD1 covers 8 bases. V dropped 1 base and J dropped 16; count of bases not matched to a gene: 3. The CDR3 spans 12 residues. CDR1 is SGHDN, CDR2 FVKESK, per germline. This CDR3 reads CASSQGQGRLTF. In DNA, the CDR3 is TGTGCCAGCAGCCAAGGACAGGGGAGACTGACTTTC.

The chain joins TRBV7-3 to TRBJ2-1; the D gene is possibly TRBD2 (6 bases). CDR1 is SGHTA and CDR2 is FQGTGA in the germline V gene. Between the trimmed V and J ends, which lost 1 base and 7 bases, there was a span of 17 bases. This CDR3 has 16 residues. CDR3 DNA: TGTGCCAGCAGCTTAAAGGGCCCGAGCGGAGGGAATGAGCAGTTCTTC. Translating gives CASSLKGPSGGNEQFF.

V usage is TRBV5-4 and J usage is TRBJ2-1; 7 nucleotides agree with TRBD1. The J segment lost 7 bases and the V segment lost 0 bases, leaving 7 bases of the junction unmatched. Looked up from germline, CDR1 is SGHNT and CDR2 is YYREEE (reference sequence). CDR3 length: 15 amino acids. The DNA for the CDR3 is TGTGCCAGCAGCTTGGACAGGGGAGAATGGAATGAGCAGTTCTTC. Its translation is CASSLDRGEWNEQFF.

The CDR3 region has the DNA TGTGCCAGCAGTGAAGCGCCGGTGATGGGGGAGCAGTTCTTC. Protein sequence: CASSEAPVMGEQFF. The rearrangement uses TRBV6-1 and TRBJ2-1; D is unresolved. Germline assignment: CDR1 MNHNS and CDR2 SASEGT. This CDR3 is 14 amino acids long. V shed 0 bases and J shed 10 bases, with 13 bases lying between them.

This clone was detected once. The chain joins TRBV7-2 to TRBJ2-3; D is uncertain. Germline V gives CDR1 SGHTA, CDR2 FQGNSA. V shed 2 bases and J shed 6 bases, with 12 bases lying between them. The CDR3 is 14 residues long. The CDR3 spells CASSLSLSPDTQYF. The CDR3 nucleotides read TGTGCCAGCAGCTTATCTTTGAGTCCGGATACGCAGTATTTT.

The rearrangement joins TRBV6-5 to TRBJ1-2, with D unclear. The CDR3 length is 15 residues. V lost 0 bases and J 1 base, leaving 9 bases between the germline ends. Germline CDR1 and CDR2: MNHEY and SVGAGI. CDR3 residues: CASSYSMADNYGYTF. The CDR3 DNA reads TGTGCCAGCAGTTACTCGATGGCCGATAACTATGGCTACACCTTC.

On this clone itself: This same CDR3 is encoded by further DNA sequences in the sample. The chain links TRBV9 to TRBJ1-5; unclear D gene. The CDR3 extends over 14 amino acids. Germline V gene data show CDR1 as SGDLS and CDR2 as YYNGEE. V was cut by 0 bases and J by 6 bases, with 10 bases left in between. CDR3 protein: CASSVGVGGQPQHF. The CDR3 region has the DNA TGTGCCAGCAGCGTAGGGGTGGGAGGTCAGCCCCAGCATTTT.